This T cell receptor beta chain was identified during a study of Ad26.COV2.S vaccination and SARS-CoV-2 variants. On the study more broadly: Intramuscular Ad26.COV2.S doses were given once or twice, 56 days apart. Study-level results: Analyses of TCR breadth and depth may have underestimated total T cell responses.

Clones were read by immunoSEQ multiplex PCR, and TCRdb kept only the in-frame ones, dropping some. Of roughly 320,000 clones listed, roughly 87% are singletons. This clone was recorded only once. Its antigen is as yet unknown. Per germline, CDR1 LGHNT and CDR2 FRNRAP. V lost 0 bases and J lost 5, with 13 bases in between. There are 16 residues in the CDR3. Sample treatment: 15 to 20 received Ad26.COV2.S at low or high dose, single or two shots; five or six received placebo; per-sample allocation not given. On day 63 after the first injection, vaccine and placebo recipients gave samples. This vaccine is an Ad26 vector that expresses the Wuhan-strain SARS-CoV-2 spike.

The clonotype comes from a person between 18 and 65 years old who received the Ad26.COV2.S COVID-19 vaccine or a placebo. Sequenced material: peripheral blood, taken in a trial of Ad26.COV2.S vaccine versus placebo. The gene calls are TRBV12-5 and TRBJ2-2; no clear D gene. The DNA of the CDR3 is TGTGCTAGTGGTTTGGTAACTGGTAGGGAAACCGGGGAGCTGTTTTTT. Protein product: CASGLVTGRETGELFF.